This TCR beta chain originates from a study of CD8+ T cells in alopecia areata. Study details: Patients remained on tofacitinib for 6 to 18 months and then went 6 months without it. For treated patients, severity scores reflected the percentage of scalp area affected.

Treatment noted: oral pan-JAK inhibitor, 5-10 mg twice daily. Peripheral blood and lesional scalp punch biopsies were taken from alopecia areata patients. The CDR3 spans 14 residues. Trimming cost V 7 bases and J 8 bases, with 21 bases left between them. Germline V gene sequence: CDR1 SQVTM, CDR2 ANQGSEA. Following RNA extraction, reverse transcription yielded cDNA that acted as the sequencing template. Method: immunoSEQ multiplex PCR; TCRdb's copy keeps in-frame clones and lacks some. Of 180,000 or so clones detected, 40% to 65% appear once; the ten largest clones hold around a tenth. Note on this clone: The antigen is not known.

General study points: A large proportion of expanded lesional clones were detected persisting in scalp and blood during tofacitinib.

This receptor was obtained from a human donor with alopecia areata. The sequences come from CD8+ T cells sorted from blood, collected between weeks 51 and 52, from a patient treated with tofacitinib. This chain connects TRBV29-1 to TRBJ1-5; TRBD1 is a possible D gene (5 bases). The CDR3, as DNA: TGCAGCGCCCGGGAGCCCGGGACCGGTAAGCCCCAGCATTTT. Amino acids: CSAREPGTGKPQHF.